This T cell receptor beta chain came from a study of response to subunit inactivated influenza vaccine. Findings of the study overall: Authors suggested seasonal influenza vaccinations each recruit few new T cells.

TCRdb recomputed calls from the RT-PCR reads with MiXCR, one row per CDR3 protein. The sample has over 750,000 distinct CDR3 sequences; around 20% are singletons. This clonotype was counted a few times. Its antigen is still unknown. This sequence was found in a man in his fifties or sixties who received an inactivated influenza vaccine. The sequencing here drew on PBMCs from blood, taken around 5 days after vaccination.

This CDR3 reads CASSYHDQETQYF. CDR3 DNA: TGTGCCAGCAGTTACCACGACCAAGAGACCCAGTACTTC. V is TRBV6-6 and J is TRBJ2-5; D gene uncertain. The ends were cut back, 2 bases at V and 0 bases at J, with 4 bases in the middle. Germline V gene sequence: CDR1 MNHNY, CDR2 SVGAGI (reference sequence). The CDR3 spans 13 residues.